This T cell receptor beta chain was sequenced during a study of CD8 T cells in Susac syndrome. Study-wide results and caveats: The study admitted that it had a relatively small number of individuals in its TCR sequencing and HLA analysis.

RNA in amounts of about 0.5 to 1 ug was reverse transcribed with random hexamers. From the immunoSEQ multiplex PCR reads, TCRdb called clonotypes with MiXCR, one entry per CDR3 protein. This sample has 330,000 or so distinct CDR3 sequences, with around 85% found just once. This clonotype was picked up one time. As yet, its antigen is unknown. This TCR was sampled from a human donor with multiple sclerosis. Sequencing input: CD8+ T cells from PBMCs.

Here the CDR3 DNA reads TGTGCCAGCAGTTCCCTCCCAGGAAAGGGTCAGCCCCAGCATTTT. Its protein is CASSSLPGKGQPQHF. This chain links TRBV27 with TRBJ1-5, with D unresolved. Germline V gene data show CDR1 as MNHEY and CDR2 as SMNVEV (reference sequence). This CDR3 is built from 15 residues. The ends were cut back, 4 bases at V and 6 bases at J, with 16 bases in the middle.